A single sample is the source of the 9 T cell receptor beta chains below, sequenced in a study of shared clonotypes between healthy human individuals. Only in-frame clones appear in the TCRdb table, and some are missing; sequencing was by immunoSEQ multiplex PCR. The table includes millions of clones, roughly 96% detected once. The specimen sequenced was naive CD4+ T cells sorted from blood. Subset defined: CD45RA+ positively selected. These receptors were taken from a man younger than 35 in good health.

The chain joins TRBV19 to TRBJ2-7, with D possibly being TRBD2 (6 bases). Germline lookup yields CDR1 LNHDA and CDR2 SQIVND (reference sequence). V was trimmed by 1 base and J by 0 bases, leaving 10 bases between them. The CDR3 spans 15 residues. The CDR3 sequence is CASSIVQGLSYEQYF. The CDR3 DNA reads TGTGCCAGTAGTATAGTTCAGGGACTCTCCTACGAGCAGTACTTC.

The CDR3 region has the DNA TGTGCCAGCAGTCAGGGTGGTGGCCCCCATCAGCCCCAGCATTTT. Translated, it gives CASSQGGGPHQPQHF. The V call is TRBV28, the J call TRBJ1-5; possible D gene TRBD1, 5 bases. V lost 5 bases and J lost 5, with 16 bases in between. In germline, CDR1 is MDHEN, CDR2 SYDVKM. CDR3 size: 15 residues.

This chain connects TRBV30 to TRBJ2-7; TRBD2 matches at 10 bases. The CDR3 totals 14 residues. The junction had 6 bases not matched to a gene; V was cut back by 5 bases and J by 2 bases. Germline V gene sequence: CDR1 GTSNPN, CDR2 SVGIG (reference sequence). The CDR3 sequence: CAWGGLAEPYEQYF. The CDR3 DNA sequence: TGTGCCTGGGGTGGACTAGCGGAACCCTACGAGCAGTACTTC.

The chain employs TRBV9 and TRBJ1-2; 7 nucleotides agree with TRBD1. The J segment lost 4 bases and the V segment lost 0 bases, leaving 3 bases of the junction unmatched. Germline V CDR1 and CDR2: SGDLS, YYNGEE. The length of the CDR3 is 14 residues. In DNA, the CDR3 is TGTGCCAGCAGCGTAGTGGAGGGGGCCTATGGCTACACCTTC. Translated: CASSVVEGAYGYTF.

The chain combines TRBV28 with TRBJ2-3; D is unclear. Per the germline V gene, CDR1 is MDHEN and CDR2 is SYDVKM. Trimming left V 11 bases short and J 1 base short, with 13 bases between. CDR3 length: 13 amino acids. The CDR3 coding sequence is TGTGCCTACAAAAACACAGGCACAGATACGCAGTATTTT. This sequence encodes CAYKNTGTDTQYF.

This chain uses TRBV21-1 with TRBJ1-5; TRBD1 reflects the table's D call only, with no check against the DNA. TRBV21-1 is tagged as a pseudogene. The CDR3 contains 14 residues. The CDR3 region has the DNA TGTGCCAGCAGCAGTTGGGGCGGCAATCAGCCCCAGCATTTT. This translates into CASSSWGGNQPQHF.

The chain carries TRBV2 and TRBJ2-3, with 7 bases aligning to TRBD2. There are 15 residues in the CDR3. CDR1 is SNHLY, CDR2 FYNNEI, per germline. Trimming took 3 bases from V and 5 from J; bases not matched to a gene: 8. The CDR3 sequence: CASSENGGTGDTQYF. The CDR3, as DNA: TGTGCCAGCAGTGAGAACGGGGGGACTGGAGATACGCAGTATTTT.

The chain carries TRBV7-2 and TRBJ2-5; D is perhaps TRBD2 (6 bases). The CDR3 extends over 16 amino acids. Germline CDR1 reads SGHTA; CDR2 reads FQGNSA. Trimming took off 4 bases at V and 4 bases at J, with 19 bases between the two ends. CDR3 protein: CASSWGSGGLGETQYF. CDR3 coding DNA: TGTGCCAGCAGCTGGGGTAGCGGTGGGTTGGGAGAGACCCAGTACTTC.

The V call is TRBV5-1, the J call TRBJ1-5, with D perhaps TRBD1 (5 bases). The CDR3 extends over 18 amino acids. Germline assignment: CDR1 SGHRS and CDR2 YFSETQ. V was cut by 4 bases and J by 0 bases, with 20 bases left in between. The CDR3 nucleotides read TGCGCCAGCAGCCCTCAGGGCGATAACTTTCATAGCAATCAGCCCCAGCATTTT. Its protein product is CASSPQGDNFHSNQPQHF.